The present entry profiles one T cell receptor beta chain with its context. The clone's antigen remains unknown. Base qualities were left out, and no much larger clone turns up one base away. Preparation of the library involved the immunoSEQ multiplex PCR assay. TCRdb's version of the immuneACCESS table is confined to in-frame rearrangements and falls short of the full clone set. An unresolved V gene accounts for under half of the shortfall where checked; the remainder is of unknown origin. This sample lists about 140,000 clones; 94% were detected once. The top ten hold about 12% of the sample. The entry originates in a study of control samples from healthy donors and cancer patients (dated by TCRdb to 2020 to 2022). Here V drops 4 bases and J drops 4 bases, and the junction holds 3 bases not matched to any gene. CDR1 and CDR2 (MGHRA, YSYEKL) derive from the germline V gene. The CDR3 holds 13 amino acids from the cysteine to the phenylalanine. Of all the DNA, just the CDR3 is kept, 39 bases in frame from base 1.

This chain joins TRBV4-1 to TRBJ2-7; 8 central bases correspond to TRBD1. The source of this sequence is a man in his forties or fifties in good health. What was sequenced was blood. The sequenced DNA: TGCGCCAGCAGCCTAAACAGGGGGTACGAGCAGTACTTC. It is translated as CASSLNRGYEQYF.